The clone carrying this TCR beta chain has only one observation. The V gene end was trimmed by 4 bases and the J gene end by 2 bases; junction bases not matched to a gene: 6. The CDR3 extends over 15 amino acids. Germline lookup yields CDR1 SGHTA and CDR2 FQGNSA. It was at deep level that the assay was run. As handled by the study authors: ImmunoSEQ yielded junction-only sequences lacking quality scores, so filtering differed. Produced via immunoSEQ multiplex PCR; TCRdb's table is partial and in-frame only. The D gene and trimming were derived from the DNA, and the V and J assignments and clone size from that table. This repertoire shows around 440,000 clones, approximately 71% found once; its top ten account for about 11%. The data are from a study of shared clonotypes between healthy human individuals. Study background: With ages of 18 to 49, the donors were a couple of women and a few men.

Approximately 87 million PBMCs went into genomic DNA for unsorted samples. Material for sequencing was PBMCs. The rearrangement uses TRBV7-2 and TRBJ2-7; TRBD1 matches 9 bases. This sequence originates from a woman in her forties in good health. Some clones in this sample may be carry-over from other donors' samples. The CDR3: CASSSRQGGPYEQYF. The CDR3 DNA follows: TGTGCCAGCAGCTCCCGACAGGGGGGCCCCTACGAGCAGTACTTC.